This TCR beta chain emerged from a study of T cell responses to AZD1222 COVID-19 vaccine. Study results and limitations: With two AZD1222 doses given, Spike-specific TCR breadth and depth both rose. Spike was spanned by vaccine-associated CD4 TCRs, with dominance at 160-218 and 743-854.

The assay was immunoSEQ multiplex PCR, and TCRdb's table has in-frame clones only and misses some. The data hold more than 110,000 clones, with roughly 90% observed a single time. With regard to this clone: What it recognizes is unknown.

This receptor was obtained from an adult in good health. This material consisted of peripheral blood, taken on day 0 of AZD1222 vaccination.

CDR3: CASSTARDANSPLHF. The CDR3 region has the DNA TGTGCCAGCAGTACCGCACGGGACGCTAATTCACCCCTCCACTTT. The gene calls are TRBV6-5 and TRBJ1-6; weak D call: TRBD1 (5 bases). Germline assignment: CDR1 MNHEY and CDR2 SVGAGI. CDR3 size: 15 residues. Trimming shortened V by 5 bases and J by 6 bases, and 14 bases separated the two germline ends.